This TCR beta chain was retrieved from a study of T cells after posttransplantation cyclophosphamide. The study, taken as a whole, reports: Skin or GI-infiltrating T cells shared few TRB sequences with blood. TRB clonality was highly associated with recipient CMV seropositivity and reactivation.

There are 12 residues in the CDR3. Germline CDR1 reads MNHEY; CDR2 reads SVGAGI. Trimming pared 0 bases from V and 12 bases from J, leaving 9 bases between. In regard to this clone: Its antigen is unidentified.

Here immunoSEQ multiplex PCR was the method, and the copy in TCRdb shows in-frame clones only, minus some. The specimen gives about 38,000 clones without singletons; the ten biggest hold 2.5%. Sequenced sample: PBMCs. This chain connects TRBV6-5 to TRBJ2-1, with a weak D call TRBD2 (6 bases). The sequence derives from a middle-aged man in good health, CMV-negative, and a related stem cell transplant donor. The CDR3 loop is CASSYSGGRQFF. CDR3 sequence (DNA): TGTGCCAGCAGTTACTCCGGGGGTCGGCAGTTCTTC.